These T cell receptor beta chains were read from a single sample in a study of control samples from healthy donors and cancer patients. Only in-frame clones appear in the TCRdb table, and some are missing; sequencing was by immunoSEQ multiplex PCR. The data show around 120,000 clones, roughly 91% seen once. The sample taken for sequencing was PBMCs. These receptors all come from a man aged 45-65 years with head and neck cancer. Each CDR3 is given with its conserved first and last residue. Each record gives: V gene, J gene, clone size, D gene, CDR3 protein, CDR3 DNA. D genes are given only for firm matches. Only some rows state a clone size, as once, few, many or a class for expanded clones.

TRBV11-2	TRBJ1-1	few	.	CASSPGTPSGAFF	TGTGCCAGCAGCCCCGGTACGCCGTCCGGTGCTTTCTTT
TRBV23-1	TRBJ1-2	.	.	CASSQAGQYGYTF	TGCGCCAGCAGTCAGGCAGGACAGTATGGCTACACCTTC
TRBV9	TRBJ1-2	.	.	CASSPRRGSYGYTF	TGTGCCAGCAGCCCACGCCGCGGAAGCTATGGCTACACCTTC
TRBV27	TRBJ2-7	once	TRBD1	CASSLSLGPTGDMHEQYF	TGTGCCAGCAGTTTATCGTTGGGACCGACAGGGGACATGCACGAGCAGTACTTC
TRBV19	TRBJ2-7	.	.	CASSRQAESYEQYF	TGTGCCAGTAGTCGGCAGGCCGAGAGTTACGAGCAGTACTTC
TRBV5-1	TRBJ1-3	.	.	CASSLIPGSGNTIYF	TGCGCCAGCAGCTTGATTCCGGGGTCTGGAAACACCATATATTTT
TRBV12-3/TRBV12-4	TRBJ1-2	.	.	CASSFQEVYGYTF	TGTGCCAGCAGTTTTCAGGAGGTCTATGGCTACACCTTC
TRBV3-1/TRBV3-2	TRBJ1-1	.	.	CASSQEGGNEAFF	TGTGCCAGCAGCCAAGAAGGGGGAAATGAAGCTTTCTTT
TRBV19	TRBJ2-1	.	.	CASSTGSSSGRRDEQFF	TGTGCCAGTAGTACGGGCTCCTCAAGCGGGCGGCGGGATGAGCAGTTCTTC
TRBV3-1/TRBV3-2	TRBJ1-5	.	.	CACGAANQPQHF	TGTGCCTGCGGAGCCGCGAATCAGCCCCAGCATTTT
TRBV5-1	TRBJ2-2	.	.	CASSPQGPGELFF	TGCGCCAGCAGCCCGCAGGGCCCCGGGGAGCTGTTTTTT
TRBV6-1	TRBJ2-7	.	TRBD1	CASSGYRDRGDYEQYF	TGTGCCAGCAGTGGGTATCGGGACAGGGGGGACTACGAGCAGTACTTC
TRBV15	TRBJ1-2	once	TRBD1	CATSRAKGGTGVHGYTF	TGTGCCACCAGCAGAGCCAAAGGTGGGACAGGGGTTCATGGCTACACCTTC
TRBV3-1/TRBV3-2	TRBJ2-7	once	.	CASSRAAYEQYF	TGTGCCAGCAGCCGCGCCGCCTACGAGCAGTACTTC
TRBV9	TRBJ2-1	.	TRBD2	CASSARLAEVDEQFF	TGTGCCAGCAGCGCCCGACTAGCGGAGGTTGATGAGCAGTTCTTC
TRBV7-2	TRBJ1-2	.	.	CASSSHRAGTNYGYTF	TGTGCCAGCAGCTCCCACCGGGCAGGGACCAACTATGGCTACACCTTC
TRBV9	TRBJ1-4	.	.	CASKGSGEKLFF	TGTGCCAGCAAAGGATCCGGTGAAAAACTGTTTTTT
TRBV5-1	TRBJ1-4	once	.	CASSRRQESNEKLFF	TGCGCCAGCAGCCGCAGACAGGAATCTAATGAAAAACTGTTTTTT
TRBV5-1	TRBJ2-5	.	.	CASSPSQETQYF	TGCGCCAGCAGCCCGAGCCAAGAGACCCAGTACTTC
TRBV19	TRBJ2-1	few	.	CASSMSDPDGQFF	TGTGCCAGTAGTATGTCAGACCCCGATGGGCAGTTCTTC
TRBV11-2	TRBJ2-5	once	TRBD1	CASSPGTADQETQYF	TGTGCCAGCAGCCCCGGGACAGCGGACCAAGAGACCCAGTACTTC
TRBV4-2	TRBJ2-7	.	TRBD2	CASSQAEAGGYEQYF	TGTGCCAGCAGCCAAGCCGAAGCGGGGGGCTACGAGCAGTACTTC
TRBV7-2	TRBJ2-7	.	TRBD2	CASSPRGGRGNSYEQYF	TGTGCCAGCAGCCCCCGTGGAGGGCGGGGGAACTCCTACGAGCAGTACTTC
TRBV5-5	TRBJ2-1	.	.	CASNTKGSYNEQFF	TGTGCCAGCAACACTAAGGGCTCCTACAATGAGCAGTTCTTC
TRBV12-3/TRBV12-4	TRBJ2-7	.	TRBD1	CASKRSDREEQYF	TGTGCCAGCAAAAGATCCGACAGGGAGGAGCAGTACTTC
TRBV28	TRBJ1-3	once	.	CASSFRGSGNTIYF	TGTGCCAGCAGCTTCAGGGGCTCTGGAAACACCATATATTTT
TRBV6-6	TRBJ2-1	.	TRBD2	CASRDERGAEQFF	TGTGCCAGCAGGGACGAGCGGGGGGCTGAGCAGTTCTTC
TRBV7-9	TRBJ2-4	once	.	CASSLVRGPGAKNIQYF	TGTGCCAGCAGCTTAGTTCGGGGGCCCGGGGCCAAAAACATTCAGTACTTC
TRBV4-2	TRBJ1-4	.	.	CASSQGKQGRLFF	TGTGCCAGCAGCCAAGGAAAACAGGGACGGCTGTTTTTT
TRBV12-3/TRBV12-4	TRBJ1-1	.	.	CASSLRGVFEAFF	TGTGCCAGCAGCCTAAGGGGAGTTTTTGAAGCTTTCTTT
TRBV6-6	TRBJ1-5	few	.	CASSTPAQGNQPQHF	TGTGCCAGCAGTACCCCGGCCCAGGGGAATCAGCCCCAGCATTTT
TRBV5-1	TRBJ2-1	.	.	CASSLSPTGRSFYNEQFF	TGCGCCAGCAGCTTGTCCCCGACAGGCCGCTCCTTTTACAATGAGCAGTTCTTC
TRBV28	TRBJ2-5	.	.	CASSSRSWGFGETQYF	TGTGCCAGCAGTTCCCGCTCGTGGGGGTTCGGGGAGACCCAGTACTTC
TRBV11-2	TRBJ2-7	.	.	CASSLTPIYEQYF	TGTGCCAGCAGTTTGACCCCTATATACGAGCAGTACTTC
TRBV5-5	TRBJ2-7	once	TRBD1	CASSLGQGGDEQYF	TGTGCCAGCAGCCTTGGACAGGGGGGGGACGAGCAGTACTTC
TRBV28	TRBJ2-1	.	.	CASSSNGEGVGEQFF	TGTGCCAGCAGTTCCAACGGGGAGGGGGTCGGTGAGCAGTTCTTC
TRBV5-1	TRBJ2-1	.	TRBD2	CASSLSGGLGNEQFF	TGCGCCAGCAGCTTGTCGGGGGGGCTTGGCAATGAGCAGTTCTTC
TRBV7-2	TRBJ1-5	.	.	CASSLGHQPQHF	TGTGCCAGCAGCTTAGGCCATCAGCCCCAGCATTTT
TRBV5-1	TRBJ2-6	.	TRBD1	CASSSTGGMSGANVLTF	TGCGCCAGCAGCTCGACAGGGGGCATGTCTGGGGCCAACGTCCTGACTTTC
TRBV10-3	TRBJ2-3	once	TRBD2	CAISGGTTDTQYF	TGTGCCATCAGTGGTGGGACTACGGATACGCAGTATTTT
TRBV19	TRBJ1-5	.	.	CASNIGGAQPQHF	TGTGCCAGTAACATCGGGGGAGCTCAGCCCCAGCATTTT
TRBV27	TRBJ2-7	.	TRBD2	CASSPPASGGREQYF	TGTGCCAGCAGTCCCCCTGCGAGCGGGGGGCGCGAGCAGTACTTC
TRBV29-1	TRBJ1-3	few	TRBD1	CSVEPDRGLGNTIYF	TGCAGCGTCGAACCCGACAGGGGGCTTGGTAACACCATATATTTT
TRBV7-3	TRBJ1-3	.	TRBD1	CASSSTGGGNTIYF	TGTGCCAGCAGCTCGACAGGGGGTGGAAACACCATATATTTT
TRBV7-4	TRBJ1-4	once	.	CASSLIAESVKGCEKLFF	TGTGCCAGCAGCTTAATCGCGGAGAGCGTAAAGGGCTGTGAAAAACTGTTTTTT
TRBV20-1	TRBJ2-6	.	.	CSASAPYDSGANVLTF	TGCAGTGCTAGTGCCCCCTATGACTCTGGGGCCAACGTCCTGACTTTC
TRBV6-1	TRBJ2-3	.	.	CASSDSTDTQYF	TGTGCCAGCAGTGACAGCACAGATACGCAGTATTTT
TRBV5-1	TRBJ2-3	.	TRBD2	CASLSGTSGVDTQYF	TGCGCCAGCCTATCTGGGACTAGCGGGGTGGACACGCAGTATTTT
TRBV5-1	TRBJ1-4	.	TRBD1	CASSLGVRGQGGEKLFF	TGCGCCAGCAGCCTGGGCGTGCGGGGACAGGGTGGTGAAAAACTGTTTTTT
TRBV4-2	TRBJ1-2	.	.	CASSPTPARTGGALGYTF	TGTGCCAGCAGCCCGACCCCCGCACGGACTGGCGGGGCTTTGGGCTACACCTTC